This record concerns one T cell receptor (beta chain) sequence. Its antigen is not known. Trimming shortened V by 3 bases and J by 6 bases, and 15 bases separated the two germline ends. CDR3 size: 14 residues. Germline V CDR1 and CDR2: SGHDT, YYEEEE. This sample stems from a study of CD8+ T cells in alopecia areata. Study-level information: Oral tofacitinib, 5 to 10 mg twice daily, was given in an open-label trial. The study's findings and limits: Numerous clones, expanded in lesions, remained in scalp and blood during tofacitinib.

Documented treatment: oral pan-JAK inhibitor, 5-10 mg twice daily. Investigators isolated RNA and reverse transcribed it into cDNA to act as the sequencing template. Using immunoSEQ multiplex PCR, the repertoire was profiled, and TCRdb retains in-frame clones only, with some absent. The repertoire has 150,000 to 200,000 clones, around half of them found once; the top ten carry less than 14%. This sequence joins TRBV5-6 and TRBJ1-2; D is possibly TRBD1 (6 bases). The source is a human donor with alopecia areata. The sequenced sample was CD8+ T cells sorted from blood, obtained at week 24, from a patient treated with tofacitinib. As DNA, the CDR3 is TGTGCCAGCAGCTCCGCAACAGGGTATAATGGCTACACCTTC. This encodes CASSSATGYNGYTF.